Listed below are T cell receptor beta chains from one sample, sequenced in a study of blood T cell repertoires in COVID-19. Here immunoSEQ multiplex PCR was the method, and the copy in TCRdb shows in-frame clones only, minus some. The data show about 160,000 clones, less than 90% seen once. The specimen was peripheral blood. The receptors here all came from a man in his late teens or twenties with active or convalescent COVID-19. Both conserved end residues are part of each CDR3. D genes are given only for firm matches. Clone size is stated in some rows and not others, as once, few, many or a class when expanded.

TRBV21-1	-	-	TRBJ1-1	TGTGCCAGCAGCAATGACCCAACAGACTATGTGTACACTGAAGCTTTCTTT	CASSNDPTDYVYTEAFF
TRBV5-1	-	-	TRBJ1-1	TGCGCCAGCAGCCTCTCCGGGGGGGCACGGCGGGTGGATGAAGCTTTCTTT	CASSLSGGARRVDEAFF
TRBV15	-	-	TRBJ2-4	TGTGCCACCAGCAGAGTGGTAGGGCAGGGAAACATTCAGTACTTC	CATSRVVGQGNIQYF
TRBV10-3	TRBD1	-	TRBJ2-2	TGTGCCATCAGTGGACAGGGGGTTCGAACCGGGGAGCTGTTTTTT	CAISGQGVRTGELFF
TRBV19	-	-	TRBJ2-5	TGTGCCAGTAGTATCCTGGGGGGGGCACAGGGAAACGTAAAGACCCAGTACTTC	CASSILGGAQGNVKTQYF
TRBV19	-	-	TRBJ2-7	TGTGCCAGTAGTGTCCAGGGGTTCTACGAGCAGTACTTC	CASSVQGFYEQYF
TRBV28	TRBD2	-	TRBJ2-5	TGTGCCAGCAGTTTCAATGGACTAGCGGGAGGCACACAAGAGACCCAGTACTTC	CASSFNGLAGGTQETQYF
TRBV11-2	TRBD1	-	TRBJ2-7	TGTGCCAGCAGCGCAAGTCCGGGACAGGGGCCCTACGAGCAGTACTTC	CASSASPGQGPYEQYF
TRBV5-4	-	-	TRBJ2-2	TGTGCCAGCAGCCCCCCGGAGGGTTTGGCCGGGGAGCTGTTTTTT	CASSPPEGLAGELFF
TRBV5-5	-	once	TRBJ2-3	TGTGCCAGCAATCTGGGGGGTACAGATACGCAGTATTTT	CASNLGGTDTQYF
TRBV12-3/TRBV12-4	-	-	TRBJ1-1	TGTGCCAGCAGGCCCGAACAGGGAACTGAAGCTTTCTTT	CASRPEQGTEAFF